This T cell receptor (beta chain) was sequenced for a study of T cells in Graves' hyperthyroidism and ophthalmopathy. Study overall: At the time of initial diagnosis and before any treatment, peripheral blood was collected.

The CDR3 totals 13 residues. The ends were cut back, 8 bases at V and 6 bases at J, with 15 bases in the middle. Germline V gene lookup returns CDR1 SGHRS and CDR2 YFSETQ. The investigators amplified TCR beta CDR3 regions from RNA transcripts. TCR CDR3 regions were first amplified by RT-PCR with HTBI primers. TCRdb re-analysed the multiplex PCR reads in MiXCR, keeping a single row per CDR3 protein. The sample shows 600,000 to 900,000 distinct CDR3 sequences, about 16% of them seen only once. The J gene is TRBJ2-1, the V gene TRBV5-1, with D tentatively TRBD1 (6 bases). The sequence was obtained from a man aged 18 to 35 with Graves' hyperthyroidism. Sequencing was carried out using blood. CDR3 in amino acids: CASGPTGPNEQFF. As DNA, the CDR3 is TGCGCCAGTGGGCCCACAGGGCCCAATGAGCAGTTCTTC.